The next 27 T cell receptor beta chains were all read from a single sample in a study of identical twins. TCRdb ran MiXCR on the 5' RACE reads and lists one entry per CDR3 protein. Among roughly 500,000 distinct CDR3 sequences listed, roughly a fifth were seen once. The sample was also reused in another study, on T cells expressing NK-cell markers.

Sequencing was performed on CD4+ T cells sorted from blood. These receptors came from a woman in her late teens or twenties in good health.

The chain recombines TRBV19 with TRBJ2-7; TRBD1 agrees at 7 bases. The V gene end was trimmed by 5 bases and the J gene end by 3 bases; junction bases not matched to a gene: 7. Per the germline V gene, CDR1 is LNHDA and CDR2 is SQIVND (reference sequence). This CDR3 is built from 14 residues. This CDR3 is CASSSDRRIYEQYF. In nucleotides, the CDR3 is TGTGCCAGTAGTTCGGACAGGAGGATCTACGAGCAGTACTTC. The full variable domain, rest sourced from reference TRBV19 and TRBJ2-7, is DGGITQSPKYLFRKEGQNVTLSCEQNLNHDAMYWYRQDPGQGLRLIYYSQIVNDFQKGDIAEGYSVSREKKESFPLTVTSAQKNPTAFYLCASSSDRRIYEQYFGPGTRLTVT.

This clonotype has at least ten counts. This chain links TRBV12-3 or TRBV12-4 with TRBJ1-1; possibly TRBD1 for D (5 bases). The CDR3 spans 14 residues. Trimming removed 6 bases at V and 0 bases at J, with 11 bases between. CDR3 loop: CASSPGTVNTEAFF. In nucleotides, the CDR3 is TGTGCCAGCAGCCCCGGGACGGTGAACACTGAAGCTTTCTTT.

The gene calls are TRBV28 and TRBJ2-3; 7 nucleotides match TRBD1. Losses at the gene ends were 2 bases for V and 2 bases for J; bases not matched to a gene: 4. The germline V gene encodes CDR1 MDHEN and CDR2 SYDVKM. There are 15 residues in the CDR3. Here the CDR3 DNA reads TGTGCCAGCAGTTTAAGGGACAGAGTCACAGATACGCAGTATTTT. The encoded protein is CASSLRDRVTDTQYF.

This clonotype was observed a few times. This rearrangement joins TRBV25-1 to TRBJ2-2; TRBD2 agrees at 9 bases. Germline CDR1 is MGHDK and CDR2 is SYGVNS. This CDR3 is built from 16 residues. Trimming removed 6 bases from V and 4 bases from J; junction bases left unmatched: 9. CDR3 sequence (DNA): TGTGCCAGCAGGGAAGCAGCGGGAGGTGGCACCGGGGAGCTGTTTTTT. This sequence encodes CASREAAGGGTGELFF.

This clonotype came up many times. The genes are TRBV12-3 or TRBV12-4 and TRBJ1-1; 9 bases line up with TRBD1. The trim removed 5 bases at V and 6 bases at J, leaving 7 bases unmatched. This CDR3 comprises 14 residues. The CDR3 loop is CASSQTTGGSEAFF. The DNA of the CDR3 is TGTGCCAGCAGTCAGACAACAGGGGGCTCTGAAGCTTTCTTT.

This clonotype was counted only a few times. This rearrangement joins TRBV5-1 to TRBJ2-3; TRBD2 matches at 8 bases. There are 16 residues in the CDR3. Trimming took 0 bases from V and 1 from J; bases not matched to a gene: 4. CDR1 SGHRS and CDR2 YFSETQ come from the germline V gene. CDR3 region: CASSLGTSIGTDTQYF. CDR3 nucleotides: TGCGCCAGCAGCTTGGGGACTAGCATCGGCACAGATACGCAGTATTTT.

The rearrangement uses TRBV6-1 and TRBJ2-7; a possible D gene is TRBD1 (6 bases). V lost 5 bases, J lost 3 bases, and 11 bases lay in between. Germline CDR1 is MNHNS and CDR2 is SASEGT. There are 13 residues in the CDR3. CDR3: CASSKARGYEQYF. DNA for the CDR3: TGTGCCAGCAGTAAGGCCAGGGGCTACGAGCAGTACTTC.

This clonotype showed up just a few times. CDR3 in amino acids: CASSQAYNRLSEQFF. The CDR3 DNA is TGCGCCAGCAGCCAAGCATACAATCGGCTGAGTGAGCAGTTCTTC. The chain employs TRBV4-3 and TRBJ2-1; D not resolved. The germline gives CDR1 LGHNA, CDR2 YSLEER. Trimming cost V 1 base and J 9 bases, with 16 bases left between them. This CDR3 is built from 15 residues.

DNA of the CDR3: TGCGCCAGCAGCTCCACCGGGACAGGGGCGGGCAATGAGCAGTTCTTC. Residues: CASSSTGTGAGNEQFF. This rearrangement joins TRBV5-1 to TRBJ2-1; 10 nucleotides line up with TRBD1. Trimming cost V 3 bases and J 6 bases; bases outside gene matches: 9. Germline values: CDR1 SGHRS, CDR2 YFSETQ. The CDR3 is made up of 16 amino acids. Variable domain in full (rest from reference TRBV5-1 and TRBJ2-1): KAGVTQTPRYLIKTRGQQVTLSCSPISGHRSVSWYQQTPGQGLQFLFEYFSETQRNKGNFPGRFSGRQFSNSRSEMNVSTLELGDSALYLCASSSTGTGAGNEQFFGPGTRLTVL.

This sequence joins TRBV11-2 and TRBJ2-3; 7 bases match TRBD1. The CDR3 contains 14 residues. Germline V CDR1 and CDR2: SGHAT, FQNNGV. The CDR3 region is CASDRVQGSYTQYF. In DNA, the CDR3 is TGTGCAAGCGACAGGGTGCAGGGGTCGTATACGCAGTATTTT.

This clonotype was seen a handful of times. The CDR3 loop reads CASKGTGTFSPLHF. CDR3 nucleotide sequence: TGTGCCAGCAAGGGGACAGGGACCTTTTCACCCCTCCACTTT. The chain combines TRBV6-1 with TRBJ1-6; 9 bases map to TRBD1. V gave up 7 bases and J gave up 9 bases; unmatched junction bases: 7. This CDR3 region has 14 residues. Germline CDR1 and CDR2: MNHNS and SASEGT.

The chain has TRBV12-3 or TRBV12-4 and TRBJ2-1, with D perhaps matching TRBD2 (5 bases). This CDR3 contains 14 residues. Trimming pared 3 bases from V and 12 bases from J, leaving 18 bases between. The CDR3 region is CASSFSALAGGQFF. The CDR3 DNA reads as TGTGCCAGCAGTTTTAGCGCGCTAGCTGGTGGGCAGTTCTTC.

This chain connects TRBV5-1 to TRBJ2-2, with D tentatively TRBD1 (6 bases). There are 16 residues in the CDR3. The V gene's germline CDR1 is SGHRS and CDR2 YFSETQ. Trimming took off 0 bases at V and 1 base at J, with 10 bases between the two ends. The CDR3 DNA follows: TGCGCCAGCAGCTTGGAAGGGGGATTGAACACCGGGGAGCTGTTTTTT. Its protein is CASSLEGGLNTGELFF.

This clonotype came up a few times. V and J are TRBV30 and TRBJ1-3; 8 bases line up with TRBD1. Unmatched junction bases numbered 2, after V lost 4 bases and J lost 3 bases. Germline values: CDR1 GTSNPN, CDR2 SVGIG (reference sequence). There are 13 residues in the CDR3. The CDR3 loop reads CAWTGTGGNTIYF. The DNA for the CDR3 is TGTGCCTGGACAGGGACAGGTGGAAACACCATATATTTT.

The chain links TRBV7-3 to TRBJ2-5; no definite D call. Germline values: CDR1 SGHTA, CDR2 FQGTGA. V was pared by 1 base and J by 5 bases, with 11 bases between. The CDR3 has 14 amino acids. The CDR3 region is CASSLNPAAETQYF. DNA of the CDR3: TGTGCCAGCAGCTTAAACCCCGCGGCGGAGACCCAGTACTTC.

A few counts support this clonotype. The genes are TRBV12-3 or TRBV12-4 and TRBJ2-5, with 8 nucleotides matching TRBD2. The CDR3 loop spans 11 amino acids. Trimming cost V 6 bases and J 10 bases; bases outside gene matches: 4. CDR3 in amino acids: CASSPGGVQYF. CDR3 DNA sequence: TGTGCCAGCAGCCCCGGGGGGGTCCAGTACTTC.

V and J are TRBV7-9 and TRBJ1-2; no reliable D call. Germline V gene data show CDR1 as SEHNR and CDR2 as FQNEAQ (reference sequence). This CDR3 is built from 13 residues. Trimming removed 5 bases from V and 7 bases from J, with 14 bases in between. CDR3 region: CASSPGSLAGYTF. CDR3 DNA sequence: TGTGCCAGCAGCCCAGGTTCATTGGCTGGCTACACCTTC.

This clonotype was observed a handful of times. CDR3 bases: TGTGCCAGCAGTTACGGTCCTAGCCACAATGAGCAGTTCTTC. Amino acid sequence: CASSYGPSHNEQFF. The rearrangement links TRBV6-2 or TRBV6-3 to TRBJ2-1, with D perhaps matching TRBD2 (5 bases). The CDR3 covers 14 residues. Germline CDR1 reads MNHEY; CDR2 reads SVGEGT. Deletions cut 2 bases from V and 5 bases from J, with 10 bases between.

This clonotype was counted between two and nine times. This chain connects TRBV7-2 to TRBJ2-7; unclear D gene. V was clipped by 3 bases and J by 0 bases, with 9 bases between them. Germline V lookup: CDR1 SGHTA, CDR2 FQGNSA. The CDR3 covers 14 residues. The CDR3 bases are TGTGCCAGCAGCTTTTCCACGAGCTCCTACGAGCAGTACTTC. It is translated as CASSFSTSSYEQYF.

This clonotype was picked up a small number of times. Written as DNA, the CDR3 is TGCGCCAGCAGCTTTAAGGGGACAACGGCTTTCTTT. This sequence encodes CASSFKGTTAFF. This chain uses TRBV5-1 with TRBJ1-1; tentative D call: TRBD1 (6 bases). The germline V gene encodes CDR1 SGHRS and CDR2 YFSETQ. The CDR3 totals 12 residues. V lost 2 bases and J lost 11, with 13 bases in between.

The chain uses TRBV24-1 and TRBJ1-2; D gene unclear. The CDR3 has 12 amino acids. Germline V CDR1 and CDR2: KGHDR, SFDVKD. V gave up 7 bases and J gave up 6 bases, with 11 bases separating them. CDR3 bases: TGTGCCACCAGGGGAATGCTTGATGGCTACACCTTC. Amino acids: CATRGMLDGYTF.

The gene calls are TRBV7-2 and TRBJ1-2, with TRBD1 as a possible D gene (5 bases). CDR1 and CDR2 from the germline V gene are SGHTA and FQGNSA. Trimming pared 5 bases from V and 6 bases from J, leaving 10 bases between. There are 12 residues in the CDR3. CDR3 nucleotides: TGTGCCAGCAGCCAGACCAGGGATGGCTACACCTTC. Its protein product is CASSQTRDGYTF.

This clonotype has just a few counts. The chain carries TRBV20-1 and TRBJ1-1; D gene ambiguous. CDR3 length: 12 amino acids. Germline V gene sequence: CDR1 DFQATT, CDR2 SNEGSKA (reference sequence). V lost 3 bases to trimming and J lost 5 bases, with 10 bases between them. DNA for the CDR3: TGCAGTGCTAGTGATGGGCGGACTGAAGCTTTCTTT. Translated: CSASDGRTEAFF.

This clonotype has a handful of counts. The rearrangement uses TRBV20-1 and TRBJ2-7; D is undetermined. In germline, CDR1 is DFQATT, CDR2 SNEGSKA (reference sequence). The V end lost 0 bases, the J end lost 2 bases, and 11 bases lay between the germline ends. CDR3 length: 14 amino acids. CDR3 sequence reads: CSARDPIATYEQYF. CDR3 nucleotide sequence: TGCAGTGCTAGAGATCCCATAGCCACCTACGAGCAGTACTTC.

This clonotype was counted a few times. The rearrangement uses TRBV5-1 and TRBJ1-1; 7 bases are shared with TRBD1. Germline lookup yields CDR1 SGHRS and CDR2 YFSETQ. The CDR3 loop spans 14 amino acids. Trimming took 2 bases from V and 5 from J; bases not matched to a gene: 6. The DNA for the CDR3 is TGCGCCAGCAGCTTTCTGGGGACAGTTACTGAAGCTTTCTTT. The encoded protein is CASSFLGTVTEAFF.

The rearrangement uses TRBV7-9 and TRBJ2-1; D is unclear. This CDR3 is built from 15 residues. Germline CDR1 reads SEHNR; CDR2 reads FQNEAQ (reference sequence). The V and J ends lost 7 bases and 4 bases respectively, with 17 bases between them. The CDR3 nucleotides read TGTGCCAGCACCGCCCGAAAGTCGTATTACAATGAGCAGTTCTTC. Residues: CASTARKSYYNEQFF.

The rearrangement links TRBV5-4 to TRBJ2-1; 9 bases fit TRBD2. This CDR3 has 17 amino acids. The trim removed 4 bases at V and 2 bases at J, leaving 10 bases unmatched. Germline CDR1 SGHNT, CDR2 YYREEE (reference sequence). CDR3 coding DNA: TGTGCCAGCAGCCCACGTACCCGCGGGGGGGCCTACAATGAGCAGTTCTTC. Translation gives CASSPRTRGGAYNEQFF.